This T cell receptor beta chain was sequenced during a study of T-cell memory formation after mild COVID-19. Study information: There were largely donor-specific TCR clusters.

Sample barcodes and UMIs were carried by the TCR alpha and TCR beta cDNA libraries that 5'RACE generated with constant-segment primers. TCRdb re-called the 5' RACE reads with MiXCR, one entry per CDR3 protein. The sample holds nearly 250,000 distinct CDR3 sequences, 15% seen once. In this sample, this clonotype turned up a few times. The sequenced material came from PBMCs or a T cell subset sorted from them (not recorded which). This receptor was obtained from an adult woman who had mild COVID-19 (a few samples of this study predate the infection). Cell type and time point are not known.

The CDR3: CSARESGLTYNEQFF. In nucleotides, the CDR3 is TGCAGTGCTAGAGAATCGGGACTAACATACAATGAGCAGTTCTTC. The chain uses TRBV20-1 and TRBJ2-1; 7 positions match TRBD2. CDR1 is DFQATT and CDR2 is SNEGSKA in the germline V gene (reference sequence). This CDR3 spans 15 amino acids. With 0 bases clipped from V and 4 bases from J, the junction kept 6 bases outside the gene matches.